A single sample is the source of the 9 T cell receptor beta chains below, sequenced in a study of T cell changes during pregnancy in multiple sclerosis. The protocol was immunoSEQ multiplex PCR, while the TCRdb copy is restricted to in-frame clones and leaves out a portion. The table lists over 100,000 clones, 92% of them singletons. The sequences come from peripheral blood, collected in the third trimester of pregnancy. The receptors shown here come from a female donor with multiple sclerosis, enrolled in a pregnancy study.

This chain uses TRBV19 with TRBJ2-5, with 9 bases identical to TRBD2. After removal of 5 bases from V and 2 bases from J, the junction contained 9 bases not matched to a gene. CDR1 is LNHDA, CDR2 SQIVND, per germline (reference sequence). This CDR3 region has 16 residues. The CDR3 is CASSSRLAEQQETQYF. The CDR3 DNA reads TGTGCCAGTAGTTCGCGACTAGCGGAGCAACAAGAGACCCAGTACTTC.

J is TRBJ1-1 and V is TRBV28; D gene ambiguous. The V end was cut by 2 bases, the J end by 6 bases, with 19 bases between. The CDR3 is made up of 16 amino acids. The germline CDR1 and CDR2 sequences are MDHEN and SYDVKM. In DNA form, the CDR3 reads TGTGCCAGCAGTTTAAGGCCCCCAGAGCTGGGCGCTGAAGCTTTCTTT. Translation gives CASSLRPPELGAEAFF.

This clone was found once. The chain uses TRBV21-1 and TRBJ2-7; TRBD1 is taken as the D call from the table, unchecked against the DNA. TRBV21-1 is noted as a pseudogene. This CDR3 is built from 16 residues. CDR3 region: CASSKGLNRSSYEQYF. The CDR3 nucleotides are TGTGCCAGCAGCAAAGGACTTAACAGGAGCTCCTACGAGCAGTACTTC.

This clone occurred once. This chain links TRBV6-5 with TRBJ1-2; the match to TRBD1 covers 8 bases. The CDR3 has 14 residues. Trimming cost V 4 bases and J 2 bases; bases outside gene matches: 3. Germline V gene lookup returns CDR1 MNHEY and CDR2 SVGAGI. The CDR3 is CASSSYRGNYGYTF. DNA of the CDR3: TGTGCCAGCAGTTCTTACAGGGGGAACTATGGCTACACCTTC.

V and J are TRBV5-1 and TRBJ1-1; no clear D. Trimming removed 2 bases at V and 1 base at J, with 9 bases between. In germline, CDR1 is SGHRS, CDR2 YFSETQ. The CDR3 sequence is 14 residues long. In DNA, the CDR3 is TGCGCCAGCAGCTTATTCATCGGGAACACTGAAGCTTTCTTT. Translated, it gives CASSLFIGNTEAFF.

The gene calls are TRBV19 and TRBJ2-7; 7 nucleotides match TRBD1. V was pared by 4 bases and J by 1 base, with 4 bases of the junction left unmatched. CDR3 size: 14 residues. Germline CDR1 reads LNHDA; CDR2 reads SQIVND (reference sequence). CDR3 amino acids: CASSNRDRSYEQYF. CDR3 coding DNA: TGTGCCAGTAGTAATAGGGACAGATCCTACGAGCAGTACTTC.

The chain joins TRBV7-9 to TRBJ2-3; 10 bases are shared with TRBD2. The CDR3 has 17 residues. Germline assignment: CDR1 SEHNR and CDR2 FQNEAQ (reference sequence). The ends lost 7 bases at V and 2 bases at J; junction bases unmatched: 12. CDR3 sequence: CASTLRGTSAPTDTQYF. The CDR3 DNA is TGTGCCAGCACCCTCCGCGGGACTAGCGCCCCCACAGATACGCAGTATTTT.

The rearrangement links TRBV21-1 to TRBJ1-4; the listed D gene, TRBD1, was not tested against the DNA. TRBV21-1 is shown as a pseudogene. The CDR3 covers 14 residues. This CDR3 reads CASSNQGSNEKLFF. The CDR3 DNA follows: TGTGCCAGCAGCAACCAGGGGTCTAATGAAAAACTGTTTTTT.

The chain carries TRBV5-1 and TRBJ2-2, with D perhaps TRBD1 (5 bases). CDR1 and CDR2 (germline): SGHRS, YFSETQ. This CDR3 has 14 residues. V was clipped by 4 bases and J by 4 bases, with 11 bases between them. The CDR3 spells CASSPQEFTGELFF. In nucleotides, the CDR3 is TGCGCCAGCAGCCCACAGGAGTTCACCGGGGAGCTGTTTTTT.